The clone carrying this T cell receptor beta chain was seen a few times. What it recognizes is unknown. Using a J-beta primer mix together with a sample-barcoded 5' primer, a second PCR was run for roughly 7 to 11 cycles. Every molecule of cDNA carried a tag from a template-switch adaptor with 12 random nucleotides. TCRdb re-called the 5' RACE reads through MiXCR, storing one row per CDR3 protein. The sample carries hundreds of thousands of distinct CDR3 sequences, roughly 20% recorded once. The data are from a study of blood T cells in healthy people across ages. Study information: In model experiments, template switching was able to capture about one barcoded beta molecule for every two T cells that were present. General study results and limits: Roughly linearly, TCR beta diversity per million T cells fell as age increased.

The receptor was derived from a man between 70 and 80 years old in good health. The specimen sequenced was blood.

This chain's CDR3 is CASSSLAGVVRRWTDTQYF. CDR3 bases: TGTGCCAGCAGCTCACTAGCGGGAGTTGTAAGGCGGTGGACAGATACGCAGTATTTT. This chain links TRBV7-8 with TRBJ2-3; 11 nucleotides line up with TRBD2. The CDR3 extends over 19 amino acids. Germline CDR1 SGHVS, CDR2 FQNEAQ. Trimming removed 4 bases from V and 3 bases from J; junction bases left unmatched: 15.